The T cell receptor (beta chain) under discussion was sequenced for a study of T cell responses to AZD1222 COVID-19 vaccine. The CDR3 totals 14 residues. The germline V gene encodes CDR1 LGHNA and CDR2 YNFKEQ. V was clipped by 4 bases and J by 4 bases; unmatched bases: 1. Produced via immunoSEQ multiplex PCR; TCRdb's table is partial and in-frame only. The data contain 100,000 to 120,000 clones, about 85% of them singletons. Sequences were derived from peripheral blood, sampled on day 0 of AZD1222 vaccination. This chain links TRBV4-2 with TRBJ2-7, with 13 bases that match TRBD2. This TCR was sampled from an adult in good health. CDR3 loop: CASSPGLAGYEQYF. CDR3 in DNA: TGTGCCAGCAGCCCGGGACTAGCGGGATACGAGCAGTACTTC.